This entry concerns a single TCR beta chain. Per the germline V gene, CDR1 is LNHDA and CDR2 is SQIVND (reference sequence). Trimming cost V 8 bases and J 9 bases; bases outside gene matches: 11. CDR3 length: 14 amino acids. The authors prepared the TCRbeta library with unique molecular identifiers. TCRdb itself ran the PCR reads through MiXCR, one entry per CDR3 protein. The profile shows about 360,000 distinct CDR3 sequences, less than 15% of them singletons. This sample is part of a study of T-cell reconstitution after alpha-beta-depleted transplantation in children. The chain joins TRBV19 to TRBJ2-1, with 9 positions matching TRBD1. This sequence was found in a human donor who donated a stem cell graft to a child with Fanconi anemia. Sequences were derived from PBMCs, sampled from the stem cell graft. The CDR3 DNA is TGTGCCAGTCGGGGACAGGGTCTAAGTGCTGAGCAGTTCTTC. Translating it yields CASRGQGLSAEQFF.